The 24 T cell receptor beta chains below were found in one sample sequenced in a study of cytomegalovirus exposure and HLA in healthy donors. The primer mix had 60 Vbeta and 13 Jbeta primers. Data came from immunoSEQ multiplex PCR; TCRdb stores just in-frame clones and leaves some out. The sample lists about 180,000 clones, about 81% occurring once. The sample was PBMCs. Receptors were obtained from a man in his forties or fifties in good health and CMV-seronegative.

The gene calls are TRBV27 and TRBJ2-5, with 8 positions matching TRBD2. From germline, CDR1 is MNHEY and CDR2 SMNVEV (reference sequence). This CDR3 region has 15 residues. J gave up 7 bases and V 6 bases, and 13 bases lay outside the gene matches. For the CDR3, the DNA is TGTGCCAGCAGCCCTAGCGGGTCCCAACAGAGGACCCAGTACTTC. Protein: CASSPSGSQQRTQYF.

The chain joins TRBV7-2 to TRBJ2-7, with 7 bases identical to TRBD1. The CDR3 spans 13 residues. The germline CDR1 and CDR2 sequences are SGHTA and FQGNSA. V was pared by 5 bases and J by 3 bases, with 4 bases of the junction left unmatched. The CDR3 DNA is TGTGCCAGCAGCCCGGGACAGATCTACGAGCAGTACTTC. Encoded protein: CASSPGQIYEQYF.

The CDR3, as DNA: TGTGCCAGCTCACCACAATTGGTCGCGGGAAACTACGAGCAGTACTTC. Translated, it gives CASSPQLVAGNYEQYF. The chain combines TRBV18 with TRBJ2-7; TRBD2 might be the D (6 bases). The V gene's germline CDR1 is KGHSH and CDR2 LQKENI. V was pared by 1 base and J by 3 bases, with 16 bases between. CDR3 length: 16 amino acids.

The V gene is TRBV11-2, the J gene TRBJ2-5, with 9 bases matching TRBD1. The germline V gene has CDR1 SGHAT and CDR2 FQNNGV. The CDR3 length is 14 residues. V was pared by 4 bases and J by 4 bases, with 4 bases of the junction left unmatched. CDR3 DNA: TGTGCCAGCAGCTCGGACAGGGGACTAGAGACCCAGTACTTC. Its translation is CASSSDRGLETQYF.

A word on this clone: Other DNA sequences in the same sample also yield this CDR3. The V call is TRBV25-1, the J call TRBJ2-7; 10 bases match TRBD1. Germline V gene sequence: CDR1 MGHDK, CDR2 SYGVNS. The trim removed 6 bases at V and 0 bases at J, leaving 8 bases unmatched. The CDR3 length is 16 residues. This CDR3 reads CASRVDRGPASYEQYF. The CDR3 nucleotides read TGTGCCAGCAGGGTCGACAGGGGGCCGGCCTCCTACGAGCAGTACTTC.

This chain uses TRBV6-5 with TRBJ2-3, with TRBD2 matching over 8 bases. J gave up 2 bases and V 5 bases, and 3 bases lay outside the gene matches. Germline V gene data show CDR1 as MNHEY and CDR2 as SVGAGI. The CDR3 has 14 amino acids. This CDR3 reads CASSTSGHTDTQYF. The CDR3 nucleotides read TGTGCCAGCAGTACTAGCGGACACACAGATACGCAGTATTTT.

The rearrangement joins TRBV28 to TRBJ2-5; 11 positions agree with TRBD1. CDR1 is MDHEN, CDR2 SYDVKM, per germline. The CDR3 spans 15 residues. The trim removed 5 bases at V and 5 bases at J, leaving 7 bases unmatched. The CDR3 loop reads CASSIPGTGGETQYF. As DNA, the CDR3 is TGTGCCAGCAGTATCCCCGGGACAGGGGGGGAGACCCAGTACTTC.

The V call is TRBV28, the J call TRBJ2-7; D unresolved. This CDR3 contains 12 residues. Germline V lookup: CDR1 MDHEN, CDR2 SYDVKM. Trimming took off 6 bases at V and 4 bases at J, with 10 bases between the two ends. CDR3 DNA: TGTGCCAGCAGGCGAGAGTGGTACGAGCAGTACTTC. It yields the protein CASRREWYEQYF.

The sample holds a few counts of this clone. V is TRBV4-1 and J is TRBJ1-1; 8 nucleotides line up with TRBD1. The germline gives CDR1 MGHRA, CDR2 YSYEKL. CDR3 size: 17 residues. V lost 4 bases, J lost 1 base, and 11 bases stayed unmatched. The CDR3 loop is CASSRYLAGGPNTEAFF. Written as DNA, the CDR3 is TGCGCCAGCAGCCGCTACCTCGCAGGGGGCCCGAACACTGAAGCTTTCTTT.

The sample holds a few counts of this clone. This sequence joins TRBV15 and TRBJ2-6, with TRBD1 identical over 8 bases. The V segment lost 2 bases and the J segment 12 bases; nucleotides outside the gene matches: 12. Germline lookup yields CDR1 LNHNV and CDR2 YYDKDF (reference sequence). The CDR3 length is 16 residues. The chain's CDR3 is CATSRQGALPGVVLTF. CDR3 DNA sequence: TGTGCCACCAGCAGACAGGGGGCGCTGCCGGGTGTCGTCCTGACTTTC.

V and J are TRBV11-1 and TRBJ1-2; D is possibly TRBD1 (6 bases). V was clipped by 5 bases and J by 4 bases, with 20 bases between them. This CDR3 is 16 amino acids long. CDR1 SGHAT and CDR2 FQDESV come from the germline V gene (reference sequence). In DNA, the CDR3 is TGTGCCAGCAGCCCTGTACAGGGCAAGGGATTCTATGGCTACACCTTC. Its protein is CASSPVQGKGFYGYTF.

The chain links TRBV28 to TRBJ2-3, with TRBD2 identical over 7 bases. The CDR3 sequence is 13 residues long. The germline V gene has CDR1 MDHEN and CDR2 SYDVKM. J lost 5 bases, V lost 6 bases, and 5 bases had no gene match. The DNA for the CDR3 is TGTGCCAGCAGGCCAGCGGGGCAAGATACGCAGTATTTT. As protein: CASRPAGQDTQYF.

V and J are TRBV5-4 and TRBJ1-2; 8 bases map to TRBD1. This CDR3 comprises 16 residues. With 4 bases clipped from V and 0 bases from J, the junction kept 8 bases outside the gene matches. Germline-derived CDR1 and CDR2 are SGHNT and YYREEE (reference sequence). The CDR3 nucleotides read TGTGCCAGCAGCCCGAGACAGGGGATTCCTAACTATGGCTACACCTTC. Amino acids: CASSPRQGIPNYGYTF.

V is TRBV4-2 and J is TRBJ2-4; tentatively, D is TRBD2 (5 bases). This CDR3 is 16 amino acids long. V dropped 3 bases and J dropped 1 base, with 13 bases sitting between them. The germline CDR1 and CDR2 sequences are LGHNA and YNFKEQ. The CDR3 region has the DNA TGTGCCAGCAGCCATTACGGGGTGGGGGCCAAAAACATTCAGTACTTC. Translating gives CASSHYGVGAKNIQYF.

The chain uses TRBV6-5 and TRBJ1-1; 8 bases agree with TRBD1. Trimming took 2 bases from V and 2 from J; bases not matched to a gene: 7. This CDR3 contains 16 residues. Per germline, CDR1 MNHEY and CDR2 SVGAGI. The DNA of the CDR3 is TGTGCCAGCAGTTACCCTCAGGGGGCGCGAAACACTGAAGCTTTCTTT. This sequence encodes CASSYPQGARNTEAFF.

The gene calls are TRBV27 and TRBJ2-7; tentative D call: TRBD1 (5 bases). CDR3 length: 13 amino acids. CDR1 is MNHEY, CDR2 SMNVEV, per germline (reference sequence). V lost 2 bases, J lost 3 bases, and 8 bases lay in between. The CDR3 DNA is TGTGCCAGCAGTTTAAGGACACACTACGAGCAGTACTTC. Translation: CASSLRTHYEQYF.

This clone was observed once. The chain employs TRBV5-4 and TRBJ2-7, with 13 bases that match TRBD2. CDR1 is SGHNT, CDR2 YYREEE, per germline (reference sequence). This CDR3 is 15 amino acids long. V lost 3 bases, J lost 7 bases, and 7 bases stayed unmatched. The CDR3 DNA reads TGTGCCAGCAGCTCCGGGACTAGCGGGATAGGAGAGCAGTACTTC. This gives the protein CASSSGTSGIGEQYF.

The rearrangement joins TRBV7-2 to TRBJ2-7; weak D call: TRBD2 (5 bases). Germline CDR1 SGHTA, CDR2 FQGNSA. This CDR3 is built from 12 residues. Trimming removed 2 bases at V and 7 bases at J, with 9 bases between. The CDR3 loop reads CASSLTRGEQYF. The DNA of the CDR3 is TGTGCCAGCAGCTTAACTCGAGGGGAGCAGTACTTC.

The chain employs TRBV6-5 and TRBJ1-4; 9 nucleotides line up with TRBD1. V shed 7 bases, J shed 8 bases, and the junction held 8 bases outside the gene matches. The CDR3 is made up of 14 amino acids. Germline-derived CDR1 and CDR2 are MNHEY and SVGAGI. DNA of the CDR3: TGTGCCAGCACCCCCGGGACAGGGCCCGAAAAACTGTTTTTT. Translated: CASTPGTGPEKLFF.

This chain uses TRBV29-1 with TRBJ2-2, with 7 bases that match TRBD1. The CDR3 covers 15 residues. V shed 2 bases, J shed 6 bases, and the junction held 9 bases outside the gene matches. Germline V gives CDR1 SQVTM, CDR2 ANQGSEA. The CDR3 coding sequence is TGCAGCGTTGAAACGGCAGGGGGTCAGGCCGGGGAGCTGTTTTTT. Protein: CSVETAGGQAGELFF.

There are a few counts of this clone. The chain joins TRBV7-6 to TRBJ2-1, with 7 nucleotides matching TRBD2. Germline-derived CDR1 and CDR2 are SGHVS and FNYEAQ. The CDR3 sequence is 15 residues long. J was trimmed by 13 bases and V by 1 base; bases with no gene match: 13. CDR3 DNA: TGTGCCAGCAGCTTAGTAAGCGGGGACCGTATGGTTCAGTTCTTC. Amino acids: CASSLVSGDRMVQFF.

This chain connects TRBV19 to TRBJ2-1, with 14 bases fitting TRBD2. This CDR3 comprises 17 residues. Trimming at V came to 6 bases and at J to 6 bases, leaving 10 bases not matched to a gene. CDR1 LNHDA and CDR2 SQIVND come from the germline V gene (reference sequence). The CDR3 DNA reads as TGTGCCAGTAGCCCGCGGACTAGCGGGGGGTTGGGCAATGAGCAGTTCTTC. Its translation is CASSPRTSGGLGNEQFF.

This chain joins TRBV11-2 and TRBJ2-1, with a tentative D call TRBD2 (5 bases). The CDR3 contains 12 residues. The germline V gene encodes CDR1 SGHAT and CDR2 FQNNGV. Trimming shortened V by 5 bases and J by 8 bases, and 10 bases separated the two germline ends. CDR3 in amino acids: CASSPTRDEQFF. In nucleotides, the CDR3 is TGTGCCAGCAGCCCCACTAGGGATGAGCAGTTCTTC.

This clone was seen a single time. The gene calls are TRBV9 and TRBJ1-2, with 7 bases identical to TRBD1. This CDR3 spans 15 amino acids. In germline, CDR1 is SGDLS, CDR2 YYNGEE. After removal of 6 bases from V and 4 bases from J, the junction contained 12 bases not matched to a gene. In nucleotides, the CDR3 is TGTGCCAGCACCCCAGATCCAGGGGGAACCTATGGCTACACCTTC. Protein: CASTPDPGGTYGYTF.